The 32 T cell receptor beta chains listed next were all sequenced from one sample in a study of blood T cells in healthy people across ages. Primed by a sample-barcoded 5' primer and a J-beta primer mix, a second PCR proceeded for about 6 to 11 cycles. TCRdb independently ran MiXCR on the 5' RACE reads; one entry per CDR3 protein. The sample lists some 880,000 distinct CDR3 sequences; 35% to 40% were seen once. Sequencing was carried out using blood. All receptors come from a young man in good health.

The chain couples TRBV20-1 to TRBJ2-1; 11 bases agree with TRBD1. The CDR3 has 19 amino acids. V was clipped by 1 base and J by 8 bases; unmatched bases: 19. The germline V gene encodes CDR1 DFQATT and CDR2 SNEGSKA (reference sequence). The CDR3 bases are TGCAGTGCTAGAGTTTCCGCCCCGGACAGGGGGCGGTTTTTACATGAGCAGTTCTTC. Protein: CSARVSAPDRGRFLHEQFF.

Comments on this clonotype: One junction end does not reproduce the germline sequence, and a read error may be involved. The CDR3 here is CASIQGYNEQFF. As DNA, the CDR3 is TGTGCCAGCATCCAAGGCTACAATGAGCAGTTCTTC. The chain uses TRBV14 and TRBJ2-1; D ambiguous. The CDR3 is made up of 12 amino acids. Per the germline V gene, CDR1 is SGHDN and CDR2 is FVKESK.

This clonotype was seen a few times. The rearrangement joins TRBV7-2 to TRBJ2-5; D may correspond to TRBD1 or TRBD2 (6 bases each). This CDR3 has 16 amino acids. Germline V gene lookup returns CDR1 SGHTA and CDR2 FQGNSA. V was cut by 0 bases and J by 5 bases, with 16 bases left in between. Here the CDR3 reads CASSLAGGLLRETQYF. CDR3 sequence (DNA): TGTGCCAGCAGCTTAGCGGGGGGCCTCCTACGGGAGACCCAGTACTTC.

This chain connects TRBV12-3 or TRBV12-4 to TRBJ2-3, with TRBD2 matching 10 bases. The J segment lost 5 bases and the V segment lost 6 bases, leaving 8 bases of the junction unmatched. There are 15 residues in the CDR3. The CDR3 DNA follows: TGTGCCAGCAGACCAAGCGGGGGGGCGGGAGATACGCAGTATTTT. Translation: CASRPSGGAGDTQYF.

In this sample, this clonotype turned up many times. This chain links TRBV29-1 with TRBJ2-3; D might be TRBD2 (6 bases). Germline V gene lookup returns CDR1 SQVTM and CDR2 ANQGSEA. The V gene lost 3 bases and the J gene lost 2 bases, with 9 bases spanning the gap. There are 13 residues in the CDR3. The DNA for the CDR3 is TGCAGCGTTGATGGGACTTTCACAGATACGCAGTATTTT. Amino acid sequence: CSVDGTFTDTQYF.

This chain joins TRBV7-3 and TRBJ2-3; 7 bases agree with TRBD2. This CDR3 spans 17 amino acids. The ends lost 4 bases at V and 0 bases at J; junction bases unmatched: 10. Germline assignment: CDR1 SGHTA and CDR2 FQGTGA. The CDR3: CASSSGPSGDSTDTQYF. CDR3 sequence (DNA): TGTGCCAGCAGCTCAGGTCCTAGCGGTGATAGCACAGATACGCAGTATTTT. Full variable domain (rest looked up from reference TRBV7-3 and TRBJ2-3): GAGVSQTPSNKVTEKGKYVELRCDPISGHTALYWYRQSLGQGPEFLIYFQGTGAADDSGLPNDRFFAVRPEGSVSTLKIQRTERGDSAVYLCASSSGPSGDSTDTQYFGPGTRLTVL.

The chain uses TRBV9 and TRBJ2-7; D remains ambiguous. This CDR3 region has 15 residues. Germline CDR1 SGDLS, CDR2 YYNGEE. The V end was cut by 0 bases, the J end by 4 bases, with 14 bases between. CDR3 in DNA: TGTGCCAGCAGCGTAGGAAGCTCCCGGGCATACGAGCAGTACTTC. It is translated as CASSVGSSRAYEQYF.

This clonotype showed up many times. V usage is TRBV20-1 and J usage is TRBJ1-1, with D possibly TRBD1 on 5 matching bases. The CDR3 covers 14 residues. Trimming left V 2 bases short and J 5 bases short, with 15 bases between. Germline lookup yields CDR1 DFQATT and CDR2 SNEGSKA (reference sequence). CDR3 in DNA: TGCAGTGCTAGAATCGGGGGGAAGGAGACTGAAGCTTTCTTT. Translated, it gives CSARIGGKETEAFF.

The genes are TRBV20-1 and TRBJ2-4; D unclear. The J call may not be correct, given that the DNA end is closer to TRBJ2-7. The CDR3 length is 13 residues. The V gene's germline CDR1 is DFQATT and CDR2 SNEGSKA (reference sequence). CDR3 sequence: CSARGQNLYEQYF. The DNA of the CDR3 is TGCAGTGCTAGAGGCCAAAATCTTTACGAGCAGTACTTC.

This clonotype came up a few times. The CDR3 protein is CSARVPGGQPQHF. DNA of the CDR3: TGCAGTGCTAGAGTTCCAGGGGGTCAGCCCCAGCATTTT. The gene calls are TRBV20-1 and TRBJ1-5; TRBD1 matches 7 bases. Germline V gene sequence: CDR1 DFQATT, CDR2 SNEGSKA (reference sequence). The J segment lost 6 bases and the V segment lost 1 base, leaving 3 bases of the junction unmatched. This CDR3 is built from 13 residues.

This clonotype occurred once. The chain couples TRBV20-1 to TRBJ2-7; 7 nucleotides match TRBD1. Unmatched junction bases numbered 14, after V lost 5 bases and J lost 7 bases. The germline V gene has CDR1 DFQATT and CDR2 SNEGSKA (reference sequence). The CDR3 has 14 residues. Here the CDR3 reads CSAFPRDSYNEQYF. CDR3 coding DNA: TGCAGTGCTTTCCCTAGGGACAGCTACAATGAGCAGTACTTC.

This clonotype was observed a few times. The chain joins TRBV27 to TRBJ2-4; TRBD1 might be the D (5 bases). CDR3 length: 16 residues. The germline V gene has CDR1 MNHEY and CDR2 SMNVEV (reference sequence). With 4 bases removed from V and 1 base from J, the gap between germline ends came to 14 bases. The CDR3 DNA reads TGTGCCAGCAGTTCAGGTTCAGGGTTGGCCAAAAACATTCAGTACTTC. Encoded protein: CASSSGSGLAKNIQYF.

On this clonotype itself: Being one base from a much bigger clone, this may be a read error. The V call is TRBV20-1, the J call TRBJ1-5; D might be TRBD1 (5 bases). The CDR3 covers 14 residues. Trimming shortened V by 6 bases and J by 3 bases, and 15 bases separated the two germline ends. Germline values: CDR1 DFQATT, CDR2 SNEGSKA (reference sequence). The CDR3 DNA reads as TGCAGTGCCCACGGACATGGGGACAATCAGCCCCAGCATTTT. This encodes CSAHGHGDNQPQHF.

The chain carries TRBV28 and TRBJ2-4; maybe TRBD2 (5 bases). Germline-derived CDR1 and CDR2 are MDHEN and SYDVKM. The CDR3 length is 17 residues. Trimming took off 2 bases at V and 6 bases at J, with 20 bases between the two ends. In DNA form, the CDR3 reads TGTGCCAGCAGTTTAGGCTTTTCGGGTCATCGGGGAAACATTCAGTACTTC. It translates to CASSLGFSGHRGNIQYF.

This chain uses TRBV27 with TRBJ2-3; D remains ambiguous. In germline, CDR1 is MNHEY, CDR2 SMNVEV (reference sequence). This CDR3 has 13 residues. Trimming took 5 bases from V and 4 from J, leaving 10 bases between them. In DNA, the CDR3 is TGTGCCAGCAGTCCGCCCTTAGCAGATACGCAGTATTTT. This translates into CASSPPLADTQYF.

This chain uses TRBV6-6 with TRBJ1-5; TRBD1 agrees at 7 bases. This CDR3 has 15 amino acids. Per germline, CDR1 MNHNY and CDR2 SVGAGI (reference sequence). V trimming: 7 bases; J trimming: 2 bases; junction bases outside the gene matches: 8. CDR3 residues: CASNPKGAGNQPQHF. The CDR3 region has the DNA TGTGCCAGCAACCCCAAGGGGGCAGGCAATCAGCCCCAGCATTTT.

At least ten counts were recorded for this clonotype. The CDR3 loop is CATSDAGGNGYTF. The CDR3 region has the DNA TGTGCCACCAGTGATGCAGGGGGCAACGGCTACACCTTC. V gene TRBV24-1 combines with J gene TRBJ1-2; TRBD1 matches 8 bases. The germline V gene encodes CDR1 KGHDR and CDR2 SFDVKD. The trim removed 3 bases at V and 8 bases at J, leaving 4 bases unmatched. This CDR3 is built from 13 residues.

This clonotype showed up just a few times. The chain links TRBV7-6 to TRBJ2-3; weak D call: TRBD2 (6 bases). CDR1 and CDR2 (germline): SGHVS, FNYEAQ. Between the trimmed V and J ends, which lost 4 bases and 3 bases, there was a span of 17 bases. The CDR3 loop spans 16 amino acids. The CDR3 sequence: CASSSPTSGATDTQYF. The CDR3 DNA follows: TGTGCCAGCAGCTCCCCGACTAGTGGGGCAACAGATACGCAGTATTTT.

This clonotype came up many times. One end of the junction fails to match germline, which may point to a read error. The rearrangement joins TRBV5-1 to TRBJ1-1; possibly TRBD1 for D (5 bases). Germline CDR1 is SGHRS and CDR2 is YFSETQ. The CDR3 runs 11 residues. The CDR3 spells CASSLGAEAFF. The CDR3 bases are TGTGCCAGCAGCTTAGGGGCAGAAGCTTTCTTT.

Many counts were recorded for this clonotype. J is TRBJ2-1 and V is TRBV4-3; TRBD2 matches 7 bases. The CDR3 has 16 amino acids. Germline loops: CDR1 LGHNA, CDR2 YSLEER. Germline trimming cut 2 bases from V and 3 bases from J; bases unmatched to any gene: 7. For the CDR3, the DNA is TGCGCCAGCAGCCAATATCTCGCGGGGGACTACAATGAGCAGTTCTTC. It yields the protein CASSQYLAGDYNEQFF.

Comment on this clonotype: A read error is possible here, since a much larger clone lies one base away. The chain carries TRBV6-4 and TRBJ1-6; no firm D call. CDR3 length: 13 residues. Germline assignment: CDR1 MRHNA and CDR2 SNTAGT. The CDR3 reads CASSDSENSLLHF. CDR3 nucleotide sequence: TGTGCCAGCAGTGACTCTGAGAATTCACTCCTCCACTTT.

For this clonotype: With a much larger clone just one base away, this may be a read error. V is TRBV20-1 and J is TRBJ1-2, with 12 positions matching TRBD1. Germline CDR1 is DFQATT and CDR2 is SNEGSKA (reference sequence). The J segment lost 5 bases and the V segment lost 1 base, leaving 11 bases of the junction unmatched. The CDR3 length is 17 residues. The CDR3 DNA is TGCAGTGCTAGAGTGGGACAGGGGGCGGAATTTAGGTATGGCTACACCTTC. Its protein product is CSARVGQGAEFRYGYTF.

This sequence joins TRBV4-3 and TRBJ1-4; 12 bases align to TRBD1. The CDR3 covers 21 residues. Per the germline V gene, CDR1 is LGHNA and CDR2 is YSLEER. The J segment lost 7 bases and the V segment lost 2 bases, leaving 20 bases of the junction unmatched. The CDR3 sequence: CASSQWDRRGTGGDSGEKLFF. CDR3 sequence (DNA): TGCGCCAGCAGCCAATGGGACAGGCGAGGGACAGGGGGCGATTCGGGTGAAAAACTGTTTTTT.

This chain joins TRBV20-1 and TRBJ2-5; TRBD1 or TRBD2 may be the D gene (5 bases each). The CDR3 sequence is 15 residues long. Germline CDR1 is DFQATT and CDR2 is SNEGSKA (reference sequence). The V and J ends lost 0 bases and 11 bases respectively, with 22 bases between them. The CDR3 DNA is TGCAGTGCTAGAGATGGGGGTCGCGCTGGGGATGAGCAGTACTTC. Amino acids: CSARDGGRAGDEQYF.

V is TRBV2 and J is TRBJ1-1; D gene ambiguous. Per germline, CDR1 SNHLY and CDR2 FYNNEI. Trimming pared 3 bases from V and 0 bases from J, leaving 8 bases between. This CDR3 is 14 amino acids long. In DNA, the CDR3 is TGTGCCAGCAGTGAGGACCGACTGAACACTGAAGCTTTCTTT. Translation gives CASSEDRLNTEAFF.

This clonotype was seen more than once but under ten times. V is TRBV7-9 and J is TRBJ2-1, with 14 bases that match TRBD2. Germline V gene lookup returns CDR1 SEHNR and CDR2 FQNEAQ (reference sequence). J was trimmed by 2 bases and V by 1 base; bases with no gene match: 7. The CDR3 runs to 19 residues. The CDR3 nucleotides are TGTGCCAGCAGCTTAGTCCGACTAGCGGGGGGGCGTACCTACAATGAGCAGTTCTTC. This encodes CASSLVRLAGGRTYNEQFF.

This clonotype was seen a handful of times. The V gene is TRBV20-1, the J gene TRBJ2-1; D not resolved. CDR1 is DFQATT, CDR2 SNEGSKA, per germline (reference sequence). The CDR3 is 8 residues long. The V gene lost 7 bases and the J gene lost 7 bases, with 2 bases spanning the gap. CDR3: CSVNEQFF. The CDR3 coding sequence is TGCAGTGTAAATGAGCAGTTCTTC.

This clonotype was counted only a few times. The genes are TRBV14 and TRBJ2-5; TRBD1 matches 7 bases. From germline, CDR1 is SGHDN and CDR2 FVKESK. The CDR3 is 15 amino acids. V lost 6 bases and J lost 4; bases outside the gene matches: 11. DNA for the CDR3: TGTGCCAGCAGTCGGAGAAGGGGGCGCGGAGAGACCCAGTACTTC. Translated, it gives CASSRRRGRGETQYF.

The V call is TRBV5-1, the J call TRBJ2-7, with a weak D call TRBD2 (7 bases). The germline CDR1 and CDR2 sequences are SGHRS and YFSETQ. Trimming took 0 bases from V and 0 from J, leaving 13 bases between them. The length of the CDR3 is 16 residues. The CDR3 loop reads CASSLGAGASSYEQYF. The CDR3 bases are TGCGCCAGCAGCTTGGGCGCGGGGGCCAGCTCCTACGAGCAGTACTTC.

This CDR3 reads CASSVYSGHNSPLHF. The CDR3 nucleotides are TGTGCCAGCAGCGTATATTCGGGGCATAATTCACCCCTCCACTTT. This chain uses TRBV3-1 with TRBJ1-6, with D maybe TRBD1 (5 bases). The CDR3 sequence is 15 residues long. Germline loops: CDR1 LGHDT, CDR2 YNNKEL (reference sequence). V dropped 5 bases and J dropped 5 bases, with 13 bases sitting between them. The whole variable domain, remainder taken from reference TRBV3-1 and TRBJ1-6, is DTAVSQTPKYLVTQMGNDKSIKCEQNLGHDTMYWYKQDSKKFLKIMFSYNNKELIINETVPNRFSPKSPDKAHLNLHINSLELGDSAVYFCASSVYSGHNSPLHFGNGTRLTVT.

This clonotype was seen more than once but under ten times. CDR3 nucleotides: TGTGCCAGCAGTCCCGGGGACAGCCTATCCCCCCTATATGGCTACACCTTC. Translated: CASSPGDSLSPLYGYTF. V gene TRBV12-3 or TRBV12-4 combines with J gene TRBJ1-2, with 7 positions matching TRBD1. V lost 5 bases, J lost 5 bases, and 17 bases stayed unmatched. CDR3 length: 17 amino acids.

The V call is TRBV12-3 or TRBV12-4, the J call TRBJ2-2; D is ambiguous. V dropped 7 bases and J dropped 0 bases, with 12 bases sitting between them. CDR3 length equals 15 residues. CDR3 protein: CASTPDPANTGELFF. CDR3 nucleotide sequence: TGTGCCAGCACCCCGGACCCCGCGAACACCGGGGAGCTGTTTTTT.